This T cell receptor (beta chain) was identified in a study of control samples from healthy donors and cancer patients. The protocol was immunoSEQ multiplex PCR, while the TCRdb copy is restricted to in-frame clones and leaves out a portion. The sample has about 20,000 clones, about 86% seen once; the top ten hold roughly 11%. V lost 1 base, J lost 5 bases, and 15 bases lay in between. CDR3 length equals 16 residues. Germline assignment: CDR1 LNHDA and CDR2 SQIVND (reference sequence). This TCR was sampled from a woman in her seventies with colorectal cancer. V usage is TRBV19 and J usage is TRBJ2-1; D may be TRBD2 (6 bases). Sequencing was carried out using PBMCs. The CDR3 sequence: CASSIVPAGVNNEQFF. CDR3 bases: TGTGCCAGTAGTATAGTGCCAGCGGGCGTTAACAATGAGCAGTTCTTC.